A single sample is the source of the 8 T cell receptor beta chains below, sequenced in a study of PD-1 blockade in mismatch repair-deficient tumors. Sequencing used immunoSEQ multiplex PCR; TCRdb keeps in-frame clones, though not all of them. This table has tens of thousands of clones, 65% to 85% appearing once. The specimen was PBMCs, collected before pembrolizumab treatment. The receptors were sampled from an adult with mismatch repair-deficient cancer.

This chain uses TRBV28 with TRBJ2-1, with 10 bases matching TRBD2. Germline values: CDR1 MDHEN, CDR2 SYDVKM. This CDR3 has 18 amino acids. V was clipped by 7 bases and J by 0 bases; unmatched bases: 12. The CDR3 loop is CASTSLAGVPSSYNEQFF. In DNA, the CDR3 is TGTGCCAGCACCTCGCTAGCGGGAGTCCCGAGCTCCTACAATGAGCAGTTCTTC.

V and J are TRBV27 and TRBJ2-7; tentatively, D is TRBD1 (6 bases). The germline V and J ends were trimmed by 6 bases and 2 bases, with 23 bases remaining between them. Germline V gene data show CDR1 as MNHEY and CDR2 as SMNVEV (reference sequence). CDR3 length equals 17 residues. The CDR3 is CASSLSFGQGLTYEQYF. The CDR3 DNA sequence: TGTGCCAGCAGCCTCTCTTTTGGGCAGGGGTTGACCTACGAGCAGTACTTC.

This clone has only a few counts. The J gene is TRBJ2-7, the V gene TRBV6-5; perhaps TRBD1 as D (7 bases). This CDR3 contains 14 residues. Looked up from germline, CDR1 is MNHEY and CDR2 is SVGAGI. Trimming took 2 bases from V and 3 from J, leaving 11 bases between them. The CDR3 nucleotides are TGTGCCAGCAGTTACGGCGGGGACAGCTACGAGCAGTACTTC. As protein: CASSYGGDSYEQYF.

This clone was detected once. The V gene is TRBV10-1, the J gene TRBJ2-5; 7 nucleotides align to TRBD2. The germline V gene has CDR1 WNHNN and CDR2 SYGVQD (reference sequence). The CDR3 covers 15 residues. V dropped 4 bases and J dropped 3; count of bases not matched to a gene: 8. For the CDR3, the DNA is TGCGCCAGCAGTGCCGCCCAGGGAGGGAAAGAGACCCAGTACTTC. This codes for CASSAAQGGKETQYF.

J is TRBJ2-7 and V is TRBV4-1; the D gene is possibly TRBD1 (6 bases). Between the trimmed V and J ends, which lost 5 bases and 3 bases, there was a span of 17 bases. In germline, CDR1 is MGHRA, CDR2 YSYEKL. The CDR3 runs to 15 residues. CDR3 coding DNA: TGCGCCAGCAGCGACCGGGACACGAGGGGCTACGAGCAGTACTTC. Translation: CASSDRDTRGYEQYF.

The V call is TRBV2, the J call TRBJ1-2; 8 bases match TRBD1. The CDR3 has 13 residues. Unmatched junction bases numbered 4, after V lost 2 bases and J lost 8 bases. Germline V gene sequence: CDR1 SNHLY, CDR2 FYNNEI. CDR3 nucleotides: TGTGCCAGCAGTGAACAGGGGGCTTCGGGCTACACCTTC. Its protein is CASSEQGASGYTF.

The rearrangement uses TRBV12-5 and TRBJ1-1; 7 nucleotides agree with TRBD1. CDR1 and CDR2 from the germline V gene are LGHNT and FRNRAP. Trimming took 3 bases from V and 3 from J; bases not matched to a gene: 4. This CDR3 has 14 residues. This CDR3 is CASGFTTGYTEAFF. In nucleotides, the CDR3 is TGTGCTAGTGGTTTCACGACAGGGTACACTGAAGCTTTCTTT.

The DNA of the CDR3 is TGTGCCAGCAGCCCTATCAAGGGGCAGGGGAAGGATGGCTACACCTTC. Translation gives CASSPIKGQGKDGYTF. The chain employs TRBV7-9 and TRBJ1-2; TRBD1 might be the D (6 bases). Germline lookup yields CDR1 SEHNR and CDR2 FQNEAQ (reference sequence). The CDR3 has 16 amino acids. Trimming removed 5 bases from V and 6 bases from J, with 22 bases in between.